This T cell receptor beta chain was sequenced during a study of blood T cells in healthy people across ages. A sample-barcoded 5' primer and a J-beta primer mix were used in a second PCR of about 6 to 11 cycles. TCRdb processed the 5' RACE reads anew with MiXCR; each CDR3 protein has one entry. This sample carries 1,300,000 or so distinct CDR3 sequences, roughly 60% of them seen once, and the ten largest clones take about 6.7%. The CDR3 is made up of 14 amino acids. Germline CDR1 reads KGHSH; CDR2 reads LQKENI. V lost 5 bases and J lost 1; bases outside the gene matches: 3. This clonotype came up once.

Sequenced input: blood. The clonotype originates from a man younger than 35 in good health. V and J are TRBV18 and TRBJ1-1; TRBD1 matches at 8 bases. Written as DNA, the CDR3 is TGTGCCAGCTCAGGGGACAGGACGAACACTGAAGCTTTCTTT. This sequence encodes CASSGDRTNTEAFF.